The 31 T cell receptor beta chains reported below all come from one sample, sequenced in a study of radiotherapy plus CTLA-4 blockade in lung cancer (dated by TCRdb to the late 2010s). Libraries were built with the immunoSEQ multiplex PCR assay. Not all clones reach the TCRdb copy of this immuneACCESS table, which keeps in-frame sequences only. Checked studies attribute under half of the gap to unresolved V genes and leave the rest unexplained. The table for this sample lists 50,000 or so clones; about 88% of them were counted only once. 7.8% of the sample comes from the top ten. The material was peripheral blood, obtained from a patient treated with radiotherapy plus ipilimumab. The origin of the receptors is a human donor with non-small cell lung cancer whose response to radiotherapy plus ipilimumab could not be evaluated.

Only one count was recorded for this clone. In nucleotides, the CDR3 is TGTGCCAGCTCTAAGGGGAGGAGCTTGAACTCTGGAAACACCATATATTTT. This gives the protein CASSKGRSLNSGNTIYF. This sequence joins TRBV19 and TRBJ1-3; D is possibly TRBD1 (5 bases). The germline V gene has CDR1 LNHDA and CDR2 SQIVND (reference sequence). There are 17 residues in the CDR3. The V gene lost 9 bases and the J gene lost 0 bases, with 21 bases spanning the gap. The complete variable domain, with remaining parts taken from reference TRBV19 and TRBJ1-3, reads DGGITQSPKYLFRKEGQNVTLSCEQNLNHDAMYWYRQDPGQGLRLIYYSQIVNDFQKGDIAEGYSVSREKKESFPLTVTSAQKNPTAFYLCASSKGRSLNSGNTIYFGEGSWLTVV.

V is TRBV5-4 and J is TRBJ1-2; D is undetermined. CDR3 length: 14 amino acids. V was clipped by 5 bases and J by 2 bases, with 13 bases between them. Germline V gene sequence: CDR1 SGHNT, CDR2 YYREEE (reference sequence). CDR3 loop: CASSRDSLNYGYTF. The CDR3 DNA sequence: TGTGCCAGCAGTAGAGATAGCTTGAACTATGGCTACACCTTC.

The chain uses TRBV7-2 and TRBJ2-5; weak D call: TRBD1 (5 bases). V was pared by 7 bases and J by 5 bases, with 11 bases between. The CDR3 loop spans 12 amino acids. CDR1 and CDR2 from the germline V gene are SGHTA and FQGNSA. CDR3 protein: CASNRPGETQYF. The DNA for the CDR3 is TGTGCCAGCAACAGGCCCGGGGAGACCCAGTACTTC.

The genes are TRBV7-2 and TRBJ1-2; perhaps TRBD1 as D (5 bases). Germline assignment: CDR1 SGHTA and CDR2 FQGNSA. There are 14 residues in the CDR3. V shed 2 bases and J shed 0 bases, with 7 bases lying between them. The CDR3 loop reads CASSLPGTNYGYTF. DNA for the CDR3: TGTGCCAGCAGCTTACCAGGGACTAACTATGGCTACACCTTC.

In DNA, the CDR3 is TGTGCCAGCTCACCAGGGACAGAGGACATTCAGTACTTC. Translated, it gives CASSPGTEDIQYF. The V call is TRBV18, the J call TRBJ2-4; 7 bases fit TRBD1. CDR3 length: 13 residues. Germline V gene lookup returns CDR1 KGHSH and CDR2 LQKENI. The ends lost 2 bases at V and 8 bases at J; junction bases unmatched: 3. Full variable domain (outside the CDR3, taken from reference TRBV18 and TRBJ2-4): NAGVMQNPRHLVRRRGQEARLRCSPMKGHSHVYWYRQLPEEGLKFMVYLQKENIIDESGMPKERFSAEFPKEGPSILRIQQVVRGDSAAYFCASSPGTEDIQYFGAGTRLSVL.

V gene TRBV7-9 combines with J gene TRBJ2-5; maybe TRBD1 (6 bases). Germline V gives CDR1 SEHNR, CDR2 FQNEAQ (reference sequence). This CDR3 has 15 amino acids. V was cut by 7 bases and J by 1 base, with 16 bases left in between. As DNA, the CDR3 is TGTGCCAGCACCTATTCTGACAGGCTCCAAGAGACCCAGTACTTC. This codes for CASTYSDRLQETQYF.

The chain is built from TRBV19 and TRBJ1-2; D unresolved. The CDR3 spans 17 residues. In germline, CDR1 is LNHDA, CDR2 SQIVND (reference sequence). Trimming stripped 5 bases from V and 5 bases from J, with 24 bases between. The chain's CDR3 is CASSVGWSPGSLYGYTF. As DNA, the CDR3 is TGTGCCAGTAGTGTCGGATGGTCTCCGGGGTCCTTATATGGCTACACCTTC.

This clone was observed a single time. CDR3 coding DNA: TGTGCCAGCAGGAGGTCTAGCGGGAGGACTCAGTCCTACGAGCAGTACTTC. The encoded protein is CASRRSSGRTQSYEQYF. The chain recombines TRBV27 with TRBJ2-7, with TRBD2 matching over 11 bases. Germline V gene lookup returns CDR1 MNHEY and CDR2 SMNVEV (reference sequence). The V segment lost 6 bases and the J segment 1 base; nucleotides outside the gene matches: 11. The CDR3 runs 17 residues.

This clone appeared a single time. The rearrangement uses TRBV28 and TRBJ1-3; D is perhaps TRBD1 (5 bases). This CDR3 spans 14 amino acids. CDR1 is MDHEN and CDR2 is SYDVKM in the germline V gene. Trimming took 6 bases from V and 0 from J, leaving 9 bases between them. CDR3 nucleotides: TGTGCCAGCAGGGGGCACGGCTCTGGAAACACCATATATTTT. Amino acids: CASRGHGSGNTIYF.

The chain couples TRBV16 to TRBJ1-1; the match to TRBD1 covers 7 bases. This CDR3 comprises 16 residues. Germline CDR1 reads KGHSY; CDR2 reads FQNENV. J was trimmed by 0 bases and V by 4 bases; bases with no gene match: 8. CDR3 DNA sequence: TGTGCCAGCAGCCGCTTTGGGACAGACTTGAACACTGAAGCTTTCTTT. Its translation: CASSRFGTDLNTEAFF.

CDR3 DNA sequence: TGTGCCACCAGCAGAGATCTAGCATCGAGGGAGCAGTACTTC. As protein: CATSRDLASREQYF. This chain connects TRBV15 to TRBJ2-7, with D perhaps matching TRBD2 (5 bases). V was shortened by 0 bases and J by 7 bases, with 13 bases between the two germline ends. The CDR3 is made up of 14 amino acids. Germline CDR1 is LNHNV and CDR2 is YYDKDF (reference sequence).

This clone has a single count. The V and J genes are TRBV7-2 and TRBJ2-7, with 12 bases matching TRBD2. The CDR3 has 15 amino acids. V dropped 4 bases and J dropped 3; count of bases not matched to a gene: 4. The germline gives CDR1 SGHTA, CDR2 FQGNSA. CDR3 amino acids: CASSSGLAGYYEQYF. In nucleotides, the CDR3 is TGTGCCAGCAGCTCGGGACTAGCGGGTTACTACGAGCAGTACTTC. Using reference TRBV7-2 and TRBJ2-7 for the parts outside the CDR3, the full variable domain is GAGVSQSPSNKVTEKGKDVELRCDPISGHTALYWYRQSLGQGLEFLIYFQGNSAPDKSGLPSDRFSAERTGGSVSTLTIQRTQQEDSAVYLCASSSGLAGYYEQYFGPGTRLTVT.

The rearrangement uses TRBV28 and TRBJ1-3; D is undetermined. This CDR3 has 13 amino acids. V was pared by 6 bases and J by 7 bases, with 13 bases between. Germline V gene lookup returns CDR1 MDHEN and CDR2 SYDVKM. CDR3 bases: TGTGCCAGCAGCCTGTCGTGGAGGAACACCATATATTTT. Translated, it gives CASSLSWRNTIYF. Combining the CDR3 with reference TRBV28 and TRBJ1-3 gives the whole variable domain DVKVTQSSRYLVKRTGEKVFLECVQDMDHENMFWYRQDPGLGLRLIYFSYDVKMKEKGDIPEGYSVSREKKERFSLILESASTNQTSMYLCASSLSWRNTIYFGEGSWLTVV.

The gene calls are TRBV7-2 and TRBJ2-5; unclear D gene. TRBJ2-7 matches the DNA end more closely, so the J call is doubtful. The length of the CDR3 is 12 residues. Germline assignment: CDR1 SGHTA and CDR2 FQGNSA. The CDR3 sequence: CASSEVGFEQYF. The CDR3 nucleotides are TGTGCCAGCAGCGAGGTGGGTTTCGAGCAGTACTTC.

This clone was seen only once. The chain is built from TRBV7-2 and TRBJ2-1; 8 bases line up with TRBD1. Germline values: CDR1 SGHTA, CDR2 FQGNSA. This CDR3 spans 14 amino acids. V lost 5 bases to trimming and J lost 3 bases; unmatched junction nucleotides: 3. CDR3 region: CASSPGTGYNEQFF. In DNA form, the CDR3 reads TGTGCCAGCAGCCCCGGGACAGGCTACAATGAGCAGTTCTTC.

The chain recombines TRBV5-1 with TRBJ1-3; 7 bases align to TRBD1. Per germline, CDR1 SGHRS and CDR2 YFSETQ. This CDR3 region has 15 residues. With 3 bases clipped from V and 4 bases from J, the junction kept 7 bases outside the gene matches. CDR3 nucleotides: TGCGCCAGCAGCTCAACAGGGGACCAAGGAAACACCATATATTTT. Translated, it gives CASSSTGDQGNTIYF. Based on the CDR3 plus reference TRBV5-1 and TRBJ1-3, the full variable domain is KAGVTQTPRYLIKTRGQQVTLSCSPISGHRSVSWYQQTPGQGLQFLFEYFSETQRNKGNFPGRFSGRQFSNSRSEMNVSTLELGDSALYLCASSSTGDQGNTIYFGEGSWLTVV.

This sequence joins TRBV2 and TRBJ2-2, with unresolved D. With 5 bases removed from V and 0 bases from J, the gap between germline ends came to 10 bases. Germline-derived CDR1 and CDR2 are SNHLY and FYNNEI. There are 15 residues in the CDR3. CDR3 in amino acids: CASSPVFANTGELFF. The DNA of the CDR3 is TGTGCCAGCAGTCCTGTATTCGCGAACACCGGGGAGCTGTTTTTT.

This clone turned up a few times. The chain employs TRBV10-2 and TRBJ2-1; D might be TRBD1 (6 bases). CDR1 and CDR2 (germline): WSHSY, SAAADI. This CDR3 has 16 amino acids. V lost 4 bases to trimming and J lost 4 bases, with 17 bases between them. In DNA form, the CDR3 reads TGCGCCAGCAGTGGCCCACAGGGTAGAGGATACAATGAGCAGTTCTTC. Translated: CASSGPQGRGYNEQFF.

V gene TRBV2 combines with J gene TRBJ1-6; D may be TRBD1 (6 bases). V lost 3 bases and J 2 bases, leaving 8 bases between the germline ends. Germline CDR1 is SNHLY and CDR2 is FYNNEI. The CDR3 totals 15 residues. As DNA, the CDR3 is TGTGCCAGCAGTGAGGACAGTCCCTATAATTCACCCCTCCACTTT. Its translation is CASSEDSPYNSPLHF.

A few counts support this clone. The V call is TRBV5-1, the J call TRBJ1-5, with a tentative D call TRBD1 (5 bases). Trimming took off 0 bases at V and 3 bases at J, with 10 bases between the two ends. The germline V gene encodes CDR1 SGHRS and CDR2 YFSETQ. CDR3 size: 15 residues. The CDR3 region is CASSLAGGPNQPQHF. CDR3 bases: TGCGCCAGCAGCTTGGCGGGGGGTCCCAATCAGCCCCAGCATTTT. Full variable domain (remainder filled in from reference TRBV5-1 and TRBJ1-5): KAGVTQTPRYLIKTRGQQVTLSCSPISGHRSVSWYQQTPGQGLQFLFEYFSETQRNKGNFPGRFSGRQFSNSRSEMNVSTLELGDSALYLCASSLAGGPNQPQHFGDGTRLSIL.

The rearrangement joins TRBV7-9 to TRBJ1-5, with D maybe TRBD1 (6 bases). The CDR3 has 14 amino acids. Germline lookup yields CDR1 SEHNR and CDR2 FQNEAQ (reference sequence). With 5 bases removed from V and 5 bases from J, the gap between germline ends came to 13 bases. CDR3 in DNA: TGTGCCAGCAGCGCCGGGGGGGGCCATCAGCCCCAGCATTTT. Protein: CASSAGGGHQPQHF.

J is TRBJ2-5 and V is TRBV7-7; 7 bases align to TRBD2. Germline CDR1 and CDR2: SSHAT and FNYEAQ (reference sequence). The trim removed 5 bases at V and 5 bases at J, leaving 11 bases unmatched. This CDR3 is built from 15 residues. The CDR3, as DNA: TGTGCCAGCAGCCCCACCGCGGGACTAAGTGAGACCCAGTACTTC. Protein product: CASSPTAGLSETQYF. The whole variable domain, filled in from reference TRBV7-7 and TRBJ2-5, reads GAGVSQSPRYKVTKRGQDVTLRCDPISSHATLYWYQQALGQGPEFLTYFNYEAQPDKSGLPSDRFSAERPEGSISTLTIQRTEQRDSAMYRCASSPTAGLSETQYFGPGTRLLVL.

The chain joins TRBV14 to TRBJ2-7, with TRBD2 matching over 10 bases. This CDR3 has 16 residues. J gave up 5 bases and V 4 bases, and 11 bases lay outside the gene matches. The germline V gene encodes CDR1 SGHDN and CDR2 FVKESK. This chain's CDR3 is CASSLRTSGLSHEQYF. The DNA of the CDR3 is TGTGCCAGCAGCCTCCGGACTAGCGGACTTTCCCACGAGCAGTACTTC.

The chain couples TRBV10-2 to TRBJ1-2; D is undetermined. CDR1 and CDR2 from the germline V gene are WSHSY and SAAADI. The CDR3 runs 12 residues. Deletions cut 8 bases from V and 3 bases from J, with 10 bases between. In nucleotides, the CDR3 is TGCGCCAGCTCCCAAGGAGACTATGGCTACACCTTC. Encoded protein: CASSQGDYGYTF.

J is TRBJ2-1 and V is TRBV5-1; perhaps TRBD1 as D (6 bases). Trimming left V 4 bases short and J 9 bases short, with 17 bases between. CDR1 and CDR2 (germline): SGHRS, YFSETQ. There are 14 residues in the CDR3. The CDR3 region is CASSLGASPGEQFF. The DNA of the CDR3 is TGCGCCAGCAGCCTGGGGGCAAGTCCTGGTGAGCAGTTCTTC. The entire variable domain, with the rest obtained from reference TRBV5-1 and TRBJ2-1, is as follows: KAGVTQTPRYLIKTRGQQVTLSCSPISGHRSVSWYQQTPGQGLQFLFEYFSETQRNKGNFPGRFSGRQFSNSRSEMNVSTLELGDSALYLCASSLGASPGEQFFGPGTRLTVL.

In DNA form, the CDR3 reads TGTGCCACCAGCAGAGAAGAACTAGCGGGAGGGGCCTACAATGAGCAGTTCTTC. Translating it yields CATSREELAGGAYNEQFF. This rearrangement joins TRBV15 to TRBJ2-1; 13 nucleotides agree with TRBD2. The CDR3 totals 18 residues. Germline V gene sequence: CDR1 LNHNV, CDR2 YYDKDF (reference sequence). V dropped 0 bases and J dropped 2; count of bases not matched to a gene: 4.

The chain employs TRBV7-7 and TRBJ2-3, with 11 nucleotides matching TRBD2. Germline loops: CDR1 SSHAT, CDR2 FNYEAQ (reference sequence). The CDR3 is 16 amino acids. After removal of 5 bases from V and 2 bases from J, the junction contained 6 bases not matched to a gene. CDR3 protein: CASSPGTSGYTDTQYF. The CDR3 region has the DNA TGTGCCAGCAGCCCCGGGACTAGCGGTTACACAGATACGCAGTATTTT.

This clone came up a few times. The V and J genes are TRBV7-2 and TRBJ1-1; no clear D. Trimming pared 5 bases from V and 1 base from J, leaving 14 bases between. The CDR3 extends over 15 amino acids. The germline V gene encodes CDR1 SGHTA and CDR2 FQGNSA. CDR3 residues: CASSTSLNSNTEAFF. In DNA, the CDR3 is TGTGCCAGCAGCACTTCACTGAACTCGAACACTGAAGCTTTCTTT.

This chain connects TRBV7-2 to TRBJ2-3; D not resolved. V was cut by 5 bases and J by 5 bases, with 8 bases left in between. CDR1 and CDR2 (germline): SGHTA, FQGNSA. CDR3 length: 12 amino acids. DNA for the CDR3: TGTGCCAGCAGCCCCCTTGTAGATACGCAGTATTTT. It encodes CASSPLVDTQYF.

The rearrangement links TRBV18 to TRBJ1-3, with TRBD1 matching over 10 bases. The CDR3 extends over 17 amino acids. Germline V lookup: CDR1 KGHSH, CDR2 LQKENI. V was clipped by 6 bases and J by 1 base; unmatched bases: 9. CDR3 loop: CASSLDRGRGSGNTIYF. CDR3 in DNA: TGTGCCAGCTCCCTAGACAGGGGGCGAGGTTCTGGAAACACCATATATTTT.

The chain has TRBV5-1 and TRBJ2-1, with 10 positions matching TRBD2. CDR3 size: 15 residues. Germline-derived CDR1 and CDR2 are SGHRS and YFSETQ. V shed 3 bases and J 7 bases; nucleotides not matched to a gene: 7. The CDR3 reads CASSSSGRVRNEQFF. CDR3 DNA: TGCGCCAGCAGCTCCAGCGGGAGGGTAAGGAATGAGCAGTTCTTC. Combining the CDR3 with reference TRBV5-1 and TRBJ2-1 gives the whole variable domain KAGVTQTPRYLIKTRGQQVTLSCSPISGHRSVSWYQQTPGQGLQFLFEYFSETQRNKGNFPGRFSGRQFSNSRSEMNVSTLELGDSALYLCASSSSGRVRNEQFFGPGTRLTVL.